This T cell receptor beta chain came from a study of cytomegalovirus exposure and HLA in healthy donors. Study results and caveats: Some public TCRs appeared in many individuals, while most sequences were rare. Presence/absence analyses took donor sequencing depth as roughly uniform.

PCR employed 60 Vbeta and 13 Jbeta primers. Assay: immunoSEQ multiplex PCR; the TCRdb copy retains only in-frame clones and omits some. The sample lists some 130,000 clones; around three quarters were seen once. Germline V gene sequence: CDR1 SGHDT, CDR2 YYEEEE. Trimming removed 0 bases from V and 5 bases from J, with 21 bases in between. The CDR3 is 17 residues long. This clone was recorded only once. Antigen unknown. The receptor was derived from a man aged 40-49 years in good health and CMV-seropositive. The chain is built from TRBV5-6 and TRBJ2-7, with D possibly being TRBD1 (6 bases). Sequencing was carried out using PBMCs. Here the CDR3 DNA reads TGTGCCAGCAGCTTGGAGGGGGATGAAGTCGATTTCGACGAGCAGTACTTC. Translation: CASSLEGDEVDFDEQYF.